The 31 T cell receptor beta chains below all came from one sample that was sequenced in a study of blood T cell repertoires in COVID-19. The assay was immunoSEQ multiplex PCR, and TCRdb's table has in-frame clones only and misses some. The sample has 400,000 to 450,000 clones; roughly nine tenths are singletons. The specimen was PBMCs or T cells enriched from blood (not recorded which). Receptors originate from a man younger than 45 who had recovered from COVID-19.

The chain joins TRBV30 to TRBJ2-3, with a weak D call TRBD1 (6 bases). The V end lost 0 bases, the J end lost 3 bases, and 13 bases lay between the germline ends. The CDR3 is 15 amino acids. Looked up from germline, CDR1 is GTSNPN and CDR2 is SVGIG (reference sequence). CDR3 region: CAWSVQTGWTDTQYF. DNA for the CDR3: TGTGCCTGGAGTGTACAAACAGGGTGGACAGATACGCAGTATTTT. Variable domain in full (rest from reference TRBV30 and TRBJ2-3): SQTIHQWPATLVQPVGSPLSLECTVEGTSNPNLYWYRQAAGRGLQLLFYSVGIGQISSEVPQNLSASRPQDRQFILSSKKLLLSDSGFYLCAWSVQTGWTDTQYFGPGTRLTVL.

A single count supports this clone. The gene calls are TRBV18 and TRBJ1-1, with D unclear. This CDR3 has 13 amino acids. The germline gives CDR1 KGHSH, CDR2 LQKENI. V was pared by 4 bases and J by 1 base, with 7 bases between. CDR3 protein: CASSQEENTEAFF. In DNA form, the CDR3 reads TGTGCCAGCTCACAGGAGGAGAACACTGAAGCTTTCTTT.

In its sample, this clone was seen once. The J gene is TRBJ1-2, the V gene TRBV28; possibly TRBD1 for D (5 bases). Trimming stripped 3 bases from V and 4 bases from J, with 12 bases between. The CDR3 runs to 14 residues. The germline V gene encodes CDR1 MDHEN and CDR2 SYDVKM. The DNA for the CDR3 is TGTGCCAGCAGTTTGGAGACAGTACTCTATGGCTACACCTTC. Protein product: CASSLETVLYGYTF.

This sequence joins TRBV28 and TRBJ1-1, with TRBD1 matching over 11 bases. The J segment lost 4 bases and the V segment lost 5 bases, leaving 6 bases of the junction unmatched. The CDR3 is 15 amino acids. Germline V gene sequence: CDR1 MDHEN, CDR2 SYDVKM. The CDR3 sequence is CASSPGQGATTEAFF. CDR3 sequence (DNA): TGTGCCAGCAGTCCTGGACAGGGGGCGACCACTGAAGCTTTCTTT.

The chain links TRBV29-1 to TRBJ2-3; TRBD2 agrees at 7 bases. V lost 5 bases and J lost 1; bases outside the gene matches: 6. Germline V gene lookup returns CDR1 SQVTM and CDR2 ANQGSEA. CDR3 length equals 14 residues. The CDR3 here is CSVPLAGGTDTQYF. The CDR3 DNA follows: TGCAGCGTTCCTCTGGCGGGAGGCACAGATACGCAGTATTTT.

This chain connects TRBV28 to TRBJ1-2; D is ambiguous. The CDR3 totals 16 residues. Deletions cut 5 bases from V and 3 bases from J, with 19 bases between. CDR1 is MDHEN and CDR2 is SYDVKM in the germline V gene. The CDR3, as DNA: TGTGCCAGCAGTACCCCCGAAGGCGGTGGAGACTATGGCTACACCTTC. It specifies CASSTPEGGGDYGYTF.

The V and J genes are TRBV18 and TRBJ2-7; TRBD2 might be the D (6 bases). Germline loops: CDR1 KGHSH, CDR2 LQKENI. There are 14 residues in the CDR3. V lost 2 bases and J 3 bases, leaving 11 bases between the germline ends. The CDR3 spells CASSPRRDDYEQYF. The CDR3 nucleotides read TGTGCCAGCTCACCAAGGCGGGATGACTACGAGCAGTACTTC.

The genes are TRBV28 and TRBJ2-7; D is perhaps TRBD1 (5 bases). The CDR3 length is 12 residues. Trimming left V 10 bases short and J 7 bases short, with 17 bases between. Germline V gene data show CDR1 as MDHEN and CDR2 as SYDVKM. The CDR3 DNA reads TGTGCCACAACCCAGGGATCGAGTGAGCAGTACTTC. Its translation is CATTQGSSEQYF.

CDR3 in DNA: TGTGCCACCAGCAGAGATGGAACAGGGGTAGCCTATGGCTACACCTTC. This translates into CATSRDGTGVAYGYTF. The genes are TRBV15 and TRBJ1-2, with TRBD1 identical over 7 bases. This CDR3 has 16 residues. V lost 0 bases, J lost 4 bases, and 8 bases stayed unmatched. The V gene's germline CDR1 is LNHNV and CDR2 YYDKDF (reference sequence).

This clone has only a few counts. The gene calls are TRBV2 and TRBJ1-1; D is uncertain. Trimming removed 7 bases from V and 4 bases from J, with 10 bases in between. The CDR3 is made up of 12 amino acids. The germline gives CDR1 SNHLY, CDR2 FYNNEI. CDR3 sequence reads: CASILHSTEAFF. DNA for the CDR3: TGTGCCAGCATCCTTCACAGCACTGAAGCTTTCTTT. The whole variable domain, remainder taken from reference TRBV2 and TRBJ1-1, is EPEVTQTPSHQVTQMGQEVILRCVPISNHLYFYWYRQILGQKVEFLVSFYNNEISEKSEIFDDQFSVERPDGSNFTLKIRSTKLEDSAMYFCASILHSTEAFFGQGTRLTVV.

The V call is TRBV29-1, the J call TRBJ1-4; D gene ambiguous. This CDR3 comprises 13 residues. V was shortened by 4 bases and J by 4 bases, with 10 bases between the two germline ends. The germline gives CDR1 SQVTM, CDR2 ANQGSEA. The CDR3 nucleotides read TGCAGCGTTGGGCGGGCTAATAATGAAAAACTGTTTTTT. This translates into CSVGRANNEKLFF.

As for this clone: At one of its ends the junction is not consistent with the germline gene, which may arise from a read error. The chain couples TRBV7-7 to TRBJ2-1; TRBD2 aligns across 14 bases. Per the germline V gene, CDR1 is SSHAT and CDR2 is FNYEAQ (reference sequence). The CDR3 covers 19 residues. CDR3 coding DNA: TGTGCTAGCAGCCCGAGGACTAGCGGGAGGACCTTCTCCTACAATGAGCAGTTCTTC. The encoded protein is CASSPRTSGRTFSYNEQFF. The whole variable domain, filled in from reference TRBV7-7 and TRBJ2-1, reads GAGVSQSPRYKVTKRGQDVTLRCDPISSHATLYWYQQALGQGPEFLTYFNYEAQPDKSGLPSDRFSAERPEGSISTLTIQRTEQRDSAMYRCASSPRTSGRTFSYNEQFFGPGTRLTVL.

V usage is TRBV6-5 and J usage is TRBJ2-1, with 8 nucleotides matching TRBD1. J gave up 7 bases and V 6 bases, and 5 bases lay outside the gene matches. This CDR3 contains 13 residues. CDR1 is MNHEY, CDR2 SVGAGI, per germline. DNA for the CDR3: TGTGCCAGCAGCCGACAGGGGTGGAATGAGCAGTTCTTC. Amino acids: CASSRQGWNEQFF.

The rearrangement links TRBV19 to TRBJ1-6, with 9 bases lining up with TRBD1. Trimming at V came to 4 bases and at J to 7 bases, leaving 8 bases not matched to a gene. Looked up from germline, CDR1 is LNHDA and CDR2 is SQIVND (reference sequence). The CDR3 is made up of 16 amino acids. The CDR3 region is CASSTRGQGRNSPLHF. The CDR3 nucleotides are TGTGCCAGTAGTACCCGGGGACAGGGAAGGAATTCACCCCTCCACTTT.

Only a few counts were recorded for this clone. The V and J genes are TRBV28 and TRBJ1-6; TRBD1 matches 8 bases. V shed 4 bases, J shed 7 bases, and the junction held 12 bases outside the gene matches. Germline loops: CDR1 MDHEN, CDR2 SYDVKM. The CDR3 spans 17 residues. The CDR3 loop reads CASSYEDRVIRNSPLHF. The CDR3 region has the DNA TGTGCCAGCAGTTATGAGGACAGGGTAATTCGAAATTCACCCCTCCACTTT.

The gene calls are TRBV27 and TRBJ1-2, with D perhaps TRBD1 (5 bases). This CDR3 region has 15 residues. V was trimmed by 2 bases and J by 4 bases, leaving 14 bases between them. CDR1 is MNHEY and CDR2 is SMNVEV in the germline V gene (reference sequence). CDR3 DNA: TGTGCCAGCAGTTTAGGGAGGGGCGTTGGCTATGGCTACACCTTC. Translation: CASSLGRGVGYGYTF.

The chain couples TRBV6-2 or TRBV6-3 to TRBJ1-6; maybe TRBD1 (5 bases). Germline V gene data show CDR1 as MNHEY and CDR2 as SVGEGT. The CDR3 runs 16 residues. Trimming took off 0 bases at V and 6 bases at J, with 12 bases between the two ends. The CDR3 here is CASSYSSQGPNSPLHF. The CDR3 DNA reads as TGTGCCAGCAGTTACTCGTCCCAGGGCCCTAATTCACCCCTCCACTTT.

With respect to this clone: Other DNA sequences in this specimen translate into the identical CDR3. The chain links TRBV6-5 to TRBJ1-2; 9 nucleotides align to TRBD1. Per the germline V gene, CDR1 is MNHEY and CDR2 is SVGAGI. The CDR3 totals 15 residues. V was pared by 0 bases and J by 4 bases, with 3 bases of the junction left unmatched. The CDR3 spells CASSYSGTGSYGYTF. CDR3 nucleotide sequence: TGTGCCAGCAGTTACTCTGGGACAGGGAGCTATGGCTACACCTTC.

CDR3 protein: CAWSVTGSYNSPLHF. The DNA for the CDR3 is TGTGCCTGGAGTGTTACAGGGTCCTATAATTCACCCCTCCACTTT. The rearrangement uses TRBV30 and TRBJ1-6; tentatively, D is TRBD1 (6 bases). CDR1 is GTSNPN and CDR2 is SVGIG in the germline V gene (reference sequence). The CDR3 covers 15 residues. The germline V and J ends were trimmed by 0 bases and 1 base, with 7 bases remaining between them.

The chain recombines TRBV7-6 with TRBJ2-2; perhaps TRBD2 as D (5 bases). This CDR3 comprises 16 residues. Trimming pared 5 bases from V and 5 bases from J, leaving 18 bases between. CDR1 SGHVS and CDR2 FNYEAQ come from the germline V gene. CDR3 residues: CASSARQAGGTGELFF. DNA of the CDR3: TGTGCCAGCAGCGCCCGGCAGGCCGGAGGTACCGGGGAGCTGTTTTTT.

This clone showed up just once. This chain connects TRBV10-3 to TRBJ1-1; 11 bases fit TRBD1. The CDR3 has 14 amino acids. Germline CDR1 ENHRY, CDR2 SYGVKD. Trimming cost V 6 bases and J 4 bases; bases outside gene matches: 4. CDR3 loop: CAISEGQGVTEAFF. CDR3 sequence (DNA): TGTGCCATCAGCGAGGGACAGGGGGTCACTGAAGCTTTCTTT.

The V and J genes are TRBV9 and TRBJ1-5, with D perhaps TRBD1 (5 bases). Between the trimmed V and J ends, which lost 0 bases and 6 bases, there was a span of 10 bases. Germline V gives CDR1 SGDLS, CDR2 YYNGEE. The CDR3 runs 14 residues. In DNA, the CDR3 is TGTGCCAGCAGCGTAGGTTATGGGGCTCAGCCCCAGCATTTT. Its translation is CASSVGYGAQPQHF.

The genes are TRBV18 and TRBJ1-3; D call uncertain. This CDR3 comprises 14 residues. In germline, CDR1 is KGHSH, CDR2 LQKENI. Trimming left V 3 bases short and J 3 bases short, with 9 bases between. CDR3 region: CASSPRLLGNTIYF. CDR3 DNA sequence: TGTGCCAGCTCACCCAGACTTCTTGGAAACACCATATATTTT.

The rearrangement joins TRBV2 to TRBJ2-6; possibly TRBD1 for D (5 bases). Germline-derived CDR1 and CDR2 are SNHLY and FYNNEI. Trimming shortened V by 1 base and J by 4 bases, and 8 bases separated the two germline ends. The CDR3 has 15 residues. The CDR3 sequence: CASSEGTLGANVLTF. The CDR3 region has the DNA TGTGCCAGCAGTGAAGGGACACTAGGGGCCAACGTCCTGACTTTC.

The chain has TRBV28 and TRBJ2-7, with D possibly matching TRBD1 (5 bases). V lost 6 bases, J lost 1 base, and 19 bases lay in between. The CDR3 is 16 amino acids. Germline values: CDR1 MDHEN, CDR2 SYDVKM. CDR3 sequence (DNA): TGTGCCAGCAGCGGGCTGAGGACACGTTTTTCCTACGAGCAGTACTTC. Translating it yields CASSGLRTRFSYEQYF.

V is TRBV11-2 and J is TRBJ2-5; TRBD2 matches 8 bases. This CDR3 is 15 amino acids long. The germline V gene has CDR1 SGHAT and CDR2 FQNNGV. The V gene end was trimmed by 0 bases and the J gene end by 5 bases; junction bases not matched to a gene: 5. The CDR3 nucleotides read TGTGCCAGCAGCTTAGAGCTTAGCGGGATGGAGACCCAGTACTTC. The encoded protein is CASSLELSGMETQYF.

A word on this clone: The same CDR3 can be traced to other DNA sequences in this sample. The chain carries TRBV5-4 and TRBJ2-7; D is unresolved. V lost 1 base to trimming and J lost 0 bases, with 5 bases between them. The CDR3 contains 13 residues. CDR1 and CDR2 (germline): SGHNT, YYREEE (reference sequence). The CDR3 here is CASSLFSSYEQYF. The CDR3 DNA follows: TGTGCCAGCAGCTTGTTCAGCTCCTACGAGCAGTACTTC.

This clone was recorded only once. The V gene is TRBV11-2, the J gene TRBJ1-6, with D possibly matching TRBD1 (5 bases). Germline V lookup: CDR1 SGHAT, CDR2 FQNNGV. The CDR3 spans 14 residues. Trimming took 0 bases from V and 8 from J, leaving 8 bases between them. Here the CDR3 DNA reads TGTGCCAGCAGCTTAGAGGGGCCCTATTCACCCCTCCACTTT. Amino acid sequence: CASSLEGPYSPLHF.

This chain connects TRBV5-4 to TRBJ2-3; TRBD2 matches 12 bases. Per germline, CDR1 SGHNT and CDR2 YYREEE (reference sequence). V gave up 4 bases and J gave up 2 bases; unmatched junction bases: 8. The length of the CDR3 is 17 residues. The CDR3 region is CASSRRTSGDHTDTQYF. Here the CDR3 DNA reads TGTGCCAGCAGCCGACGGACTAGCGGGGACCACACAGATACGCAGTATTTT.

The rearrangement joins TRBV28 to TRBJ1-5; D gene uncertain. The germline V gene has CDR1 MDHEN and CDR2 SYDVKM. The CDR3 is 17 amino acids. The ends were cut back, 1 base at V and 7 bases at J, with 20 bases in the middle. The CDR3 nucleotides read TGTGCCAGCAGTTTATCGTTGGCAATTCCTACGGGGCAGCCCCAGCATTTT. This encodes CASSLSLAIPTGQPQHF. The variable domain in full, completed from reference TRBV28 and TRBJ1-5, reads DVKVTQSSRYLVKRTGEKVFLECVQDMDHENMFWYRQDPGLGLRLIYFSYDVKMKEKGDIPEGYSVSREKKERFSLILESASTNQTSMYLCASSLSLAIPTGQPQHFGDGTRLSIL.

The rearrangement links TRBV25-1 to TRBJ2-2, with D perhaps TRBD2 (6 bases). The CDR3 totals 17 residues. Germline values: CDR1 MGHDK, CDR2 SYGVNS. V was trimmed by 0 bases and J by 0 bases, leaving 11 bases between them. The CDR3 here is CASSEYEGGTNTGELFF. CDR3 DNA sequence: TGTGCCAGCAGTGAATATGAGGGAGGTACGAACACCGGGGAGCTGTTTTTT. Based on the CDR3 plus reference TRBV25-1 and TRBJ2-2, the full variable domain is EADIYQTPRYLVIGTGKKITLECSQTMGHDKMYWYQQDPGMELHLIHYSYGVNSTEKGDLSSESTVSRIRTEHFPLTLESARPSHTSQYLCASSEYEGGTNTGELFFGEGSRLTVL.